The sequence of this TCR beta chain was determined in a study of blood T cell repertoires in COVID-19. On the study more broadly: Acute and convalescent COVID-19 specimens originated in the United States, Italy and Spain. The cDNA or gDNA used as material had been derived from T cells, B-cell-depleted T cells, or PBMCs.

CDR1 is SGHDT, CDR2 YYEEEE, per germline. The CDR3 spans 14 residues. V lost 0 bases and J lost 7, with 14 bases in between. Original processing notes: Scientists estimated how many nucleated cells there were by amplifying reference gene primers. Here immunoSEQ multiplex PCR was the method, and the copy in TCRdb shows in-frame clones only, minus some. The V and J calls and clone size were taken over from that table, and D and trimming were inferred from the DNA. The table includes fewer than 250,000 clones, 70% to 85% detected once. The sequenced material came from peripheral blood. The rearrangement uses TRBV5-6 and TRBJ2-7; D ambiguous. This clonotype originated in a woman older than 75 with acute or convalescent COVID-19. CDR3 nucleotide sequence: TGTGCCAGCAGCTTGGGCCCGACCGGGTGGGAGCAGTACTTC. It yields the protein CASSLGPTGWEQYF.